Following are 20 T cell receptor beta chains from one sample sequenced in a study of blood T cell repertoires in COVID-19 (dated by TCRdb to about 2020). Libraries were constructed by the immunoSEQ multiplex PCR assay. TCRdb carries this immuneACCESS record with in-frame sequences only. Its versions omit some clonotypes, under half of them owing to an unresolved V gene in the studies checked, with the rest unexplained. The sample contains roughly 30,000 clones, around 90% of them found a single time. 2.7% of the sample belongs to the ten largest clones. The sequencing input was peripheral blood. These receptors came from a human donor in a cohort sampled during active COVID-19.

V gene TRBV5-1 combines with J gene TRBJ2-5, with D maybe TRBD1 (5 bases). Trimming stripped 5 bases from V and 2 bases from J, with 7 bases between. This CDR3 is 12 amino acids long. Germline CDR1 reads SGHRS; CDR2 reads YFSETQ. The CDR3 nucleotides read TGCGCCAGCAGTAACAGGCAAGAGACCCAGTACTTC. The encoded protein is CASSNRQETQYF.

This rearrangement joins TRBV10-3 to TRBJ2-7; D might be TRBD1 (5 bases). The CDR3 consists of 13 residues. From germline, CDR1 is ENHRY and CDR2 SYGVKD. Deletions cut 10 bases from V and 3 bases from J, with 16 bases between. This CDR3 reads CATHHRLGYEQYF. The CDR3 nucleotides read TGTGCCACGCACCACAGGTTAGGCTACGAGCAGTACTTC.

The J gene is TRBJ2-3, the V gene TRBV5-4, with D possibly TRBD1 on 5 matching bases. Trimming took off 0 bases at V and 0 bases at J, with 11 bases between the two ends. Looked up from germline, CDR1 is SGHNT and CDR2 is YYREEE (reference sequence). This CDR3 spans 16 amino acids. The CDR3 region is CASSLGGRASTDTQYF. The CDR3 DNA reads TGTGCCAGCAGCTTGGGAGGCAGGGCCAGCACAGATACGCAGTATTTT.

This sequence joins TRBV2 and TRBJ2-2, with 10 bases fitting TRBD2. Germline V gene lookup returns CDR1 SNHLY and CDR2 FYNNEI. The CDR3 is made up of 15 amino acids. V lost 4 bases, J lost 1 base, and 0 bases stayed unmatched. In DNA form, the CDR3 reads TGTGCCAGCAGTGGACTAGCGGGGAACACCGGGGAGCTGTTTTTT. This gives the protein CASSGLAGNTGELFF.

The chain is built from TRBV7-8 and TRBJ2-7; TRBD1 aligns across 8 bases. Losses at the gene ends were 5 bases for V and 0 bases for J; bases not matched to a gene: 9. The CDR3 extends over 16 amino acids. Germline CDR1 reads SGHVS; CDR2 reads FQNEAQ. The DNA of the CDR3 is TGTGCCAGCAGCCCGCGGACAGGGATTAACTCCTACGAGCAGTACTTC. This gives the protein CASSPRTGINSYEQYF.

The V and J genes are TRBV6-5 and TRBJ1-4; D remains unclear. The CDR3 runs 14 residues. Trimming pared 8 bases from V and 0 bases from J, leaving 10 bases between. CDR1 and CDR2 from the germline V gene are MNHEY and SVGAGI. The CDR3 nucleotides read TGTGCCAGCGCGATTGGTCCAACTAATGAAAAACTGTTTTTT. It specifies CASAIGPTNEKLFF.

V and J are TRBV5-1 and TRBJ2-5, with 8 positions matching TRBD2. V trimming: 4 bases; J trimming: 2 bases; junction bases outside the gene matches: 7. The CDR3 covers 15 residues. Germline loops: CDR1 SGHRS, CDR2 YFSETQ. The CDR3 loop is CASSRFSGAQETQYF. In DNA, the CDR3 is TGCGCCAGCAGCCGGTTTAGCGGGGCGCAAGAGACCCAGTACTTC.

This chain joins TRBV11-2 and TRBJ2-1, with unresolved D. Germline V gives CDR1 SGHAT, CDR2 FQNNGV. Trimming stripped 3 bases from V and 3 bases from J, with 9 bases between. There are 14 residues in the CDR3. The DNA of the CDR3 is TGTGCCAGCAGCTTTTCGTTTGTCTACAATGAGCAGTTCTTC. This translates into CASSFSFVYNEQFF. The full variable domain, with the rest looked up from reference TRBV11-2 and TRBJ2-1, is EAGVAQSPRYKIIEKRQSVAFWCNPISGHATLYWYQQILGQGPKLLIQFQNNGVVDDSQLPKDRFSAERLKGVDSTLKIQPAKLEDSAVYLCASSFSFVYNEQFFGPGTRLTVL.

The genes are TRBV7-2 and TRBJ2-2, with 8 bases aligning to TRBD2. CDR1 and CDR2 (germline): SGHTA, FQGNSA. Trimming removed 4 bases from V and 5 bases from J; junction bases left unmatched: 12. The CDR3 sequence is 17 residues long. The CDR3 bases are TGTGCCAGCAGCTCACCAGGAGGACTAGCTCATACCGGGGAGCTGTTTTTT. Its protein product is CASSSPGGLAHTGELFF.

This sequence joins TRBV7-8 and TRBJ2-2; 8 bases match TRBD2. The CDR3 covers 17 residues. Trimming cost V 5 bases and J 4 bases; bases outside gene matches: 12. Per the germline V gene, CDR1 is SGHVS and CDR2 is FQNEAQ. CDR3 region: CASSRTTGGPGTGELFF. The CDR3, as DNA: TGTGCCAGCAGCCGCACGACGGGGGGGCCTGGCACCGGGGAGCTGTTTTTT.

There are a few counts of this clone. V usage is TRBV19 and J usage is TRBJ1-2; the match to TRBD1 covers 8 bases. Per germline, CDR1 LNHDA and CDR2 SQIVND (reference sequence). The V segment lost 9 bases and the J segment 6 bases; nucleotides outside the gene matches: 3. CDR3 size: 11 residues. The CDR3 sequence: CASTGGNGYTF. Written as DNA, the CDR3 is TGTGCCAGCACAGGGGGGAATGGCTACACCTTC.

The chain combines TRBV21-1 with TRBJ2-4; TRBD2 is the table's D call, not checked against the DNA. TRBV21-1 is labeled a pseudogene. The CDR3 extends over 17 amino acids. Here the CDR3 DNA reads TGTGCCAGCAGCAAAGTAACGGGGTCGATAGCCAAAAACATTCAGTACTTC. This encodes CASSKVTGSIAKNIQYF.

This chain joins TRBV7-6 and TRBJ2-7, with D possibly matching TRBD2 (6 bases). This CDR3 has 15 amino acids. Per germline, CDR1 SGHVS and CDR2 FNYEAQ. V was pared by 5 bases and J by 6 bases, with 20 bases between. The DNA of the CDR3 is TGTGCCAGCAGCGATACCGCGGGACCCCTTGGCGAGCAGTACTTC. The encoded protein is CASSDTAGPLGEQYF. Full variable domain (missing parts from reference TRBV7-6 and TRBJ2-7): GAGVSQSPRYKVTKRGQDVALRCDPISGHVSLYWYRQALGQGPEFLTYFNYEAQQDKSGLPNDRFSAERPEGSISTLTIQRTEQRDSAMYRCASSDTAGPLGEQYFGPGTRLTVT.

This chain joins TRBV7-2 and TRBJ1-2; no reliable D call. V was shortened by 2 bases and J by 8 bases, with 9 bases between the two germline ends. The CDR3 is 12 amino acids. From germline, CDR1 is SGHTA and CDR2 FQGNSA. This chain's CDR3 is CASSLRERGYTF. In DNA, the CDR3 is TGTGCCAGCAGCTTACGAGAGCGCGGCTACACCTTC.

The chain is built from TRBV9 and TRBJ1-2, with D perhaps TRBD1 (5 bases). Germline lookup yields CDR1 SGDLS and CDR2 YYNGEE. This CDR3 has 11 amino acids. V lost 5 bases to trimming and J lost 9 bases, with 11 bases between them. The CDR3: CASSAGGSYTF. The CDR3 DNA sequence: TGTGCCAGCAGTGCTGGGGGGAGCTACACCTTC.

The chain employs TRBV6-2 or TRBV6-3 and TRBJ2-5; 7 positions match TRBD1. V lost 5 bases to trimming and J lost 4 bases; unmatched junction nucleotides: 10. The CDR3 runs to 15 residues. Germline CDR1 and CDR2: MNHEY and SVGEGT. The DNA of the CDR3 is TGTGCCAGCAGTCGACAGGGATTGGAAGGAGAGACCCAGTACTTC. This gives the protein CASSRQGLEGETQYF.

The V gene is TRBV11-2, the J gene TRBJ1-6, with D unclear. From germline, CDR1 is SGHAT and CDR2 FQNNGV. V was cut by 4 bases and J by 10 bases, with 14 bases left in between. The CDR3 runs to 14 residues. Here the CDR3 DNA reads TGTGCCAGCAGCTCAATCGGGGTTGAGTCACCCCTCCACTTT. Amino acid sequence: CASSSIGVESPLHF.

The chain couples TRBV9 to TRBJ1-3, with unresolved D. Germline V gives CDR1 SGDLS, CDR2 YYNGEE. This CDR3 has 17 residues. With 2 bases removed from V and 2 bases from J, the gap between germline ends came to 17 bases. CDR3 protein: CASSVLKEPGAGNTIYF. The CDR3 nucleotides read TGTGCCAGCAGCGTCCTAAAAGAGCCCGGGGCTGGAAACACCATATATTTT.

The rearrangement uses TRBV7-3 and TRBJ2-2; D gene unclear. V gave up 5 bases and J gave up 2 bases, with 12 bases separating them. Germline V lookup: CDR1 SGHTA, CDR2 FQGTGA. The CDR3 contains 15 residues. Here the CDR3 DNA reads TGTGCCAGCAGCAGCGTACGGCCCAACACCGGGGAGCTGTTTTTT. It encodes CASSSVRPNTGELFF.

This clone showed up just once. The chain is built from TRBV7-3 and TRBJ1-5; D unresolved. CDR1 is SGHTA, CDR2 FQGTGA, per germline. CDR3 length: 13 amino acids. Between the trimmed V and J ends, which lost 1 base and 4 bases, there was a span of 5 bases. The CDR3: CASSLMENQPQHF. The CDR3 bases are TGTGCCAGCAGCTTAATGGAGAATCAGCCCCAGCATTTT.